Each of the 4 T cell receptor beta chains below was sequenced from the same sample in a study of blood T cell repertoires in COVID-19. The table came from immunoSEQ multiplex PCR; TCRdb's copy has only in-frame clones and leaves some out. This repertoire shows about 150,000 clones, around 80% found once; its top ten account for nearly 10%. The sample was peripheral blood. Source of these receptors: a woman aged 45-60 years with acute or convalescent COVID-19.

The V and J genes are TRBV4-1 and TRBJ2-5; no clear D gene. The V and J ends lost 0 bases and 5 bases respectively, with 7 bases between them. The CDR3 sequence is 13 residues long. Germline V gives CDR1 MGHRA, CDR2 YSYEKL. The CDR3 bases are TGCGCCAGCAGCCAAGATCAGTGGGAGACCCAGTACTTC. Its translation: CASSQDQWETQYF.

V and J are TRBV6-1 and TRBJ1-2; D gene unclear. This CDR3 contains 15 residues. The V gene's germline CDR1 is MNHNS and CDR2 SASEGT. V gave up 2 bases and J gave up 4 bases, with 14 bases separating them. DNA of the CDR3: TGTGCCAGCAGTGAAACCACTAGGACCCTCTATGGCTACACCTTC. It specifies CASSETTRTLYGYTF.

The DNA for the CDR3 is TGTGCCAGCAGCCAACGAAGTAGGGGGGGAACTTATAGCAATCAGCCCCAGCATTTT. This encodes CASSQRSRGGTYSNQPQHF. This sequence joins TRBV14 and TRBJ1-5, with D possibly being TRBD1 (6 bases). The CDR3 is made up of 19 amino acids. V lost 2 bases to trimming and J lost 0 bases, with 20 bases between them. The germline V gene has CDR1 SGHDN and CDR2 FVKESK.

The chain is built from TRBV5-1 and TRBJ1-2; D may be TRBD1 (6 bases). The CDR3 sequence is 16 residues long. V lost 0 bases to trimming and J lost 2 bases, with 14 bases between them. Germline V CDR1 and CDR2: SGHRS, YFSETQ. The CDR3 nucleotides are TGCGCCAGCAGCTTGGGTGGGGGCCCATTCAACTATGGCTACACCTTC. This translates into CASSLGGGPFNYGYTF.